The clone carrying this T cell receptor (beta chain) was detected a few times. Its antigen is unknown. This entry belongs to a study of CD8 T cells in ankylosing spondylitis. J was trimmed by 5 bases and V by 5 bases; bases with no gene match: 12. The germline V gene encodes CDR1 ENHRY and CDR2 SYGVKD. The length of the CDR3 is 16 residues. Study-wide results and limits: Matched ankylosing spondylitis synovial fluid reportedly showed significant enrichment of disease-linked clones.

Making use of molecular barcodes, quantitative 5'-RACE generated TCR beta libraries. TCRdb reprocessed the 5' RACE reads via MiXCR and lists one record per CDR3 protein. The sample includes 250,000 or so distinct CDR3 sequences, 15% to 20% seen only once; the top ten take about a third. The TCR originated in a male donor with ankylosing spondylitis or in good health (not recorded which). The chain couples TRBV10-3 to TRBJ2-7; 10 positions agree with TRBD1. Sequencing was done on a sample of blood, either unsorted or a sorted T cell fraction (not recorded which). The CDR3 DNA follows: TGTGCCATCAGTAAACGGACAGGGGGAGGGGTGGACGAGCAGTACTTC. It yields the protein CAISKRTGGGVDEQYF.